These 2 T cell receptor beta chains were all obtained from the same sample, sequenced in a study of PD-1 blockade in classical Hodgkin lymphoma. The time point here: cycle 4 day 1 (C4D1), after about 6 weeks of nivolumab. Each of the patients experienced relapse following autologous stem cell transplantation, and their brentuximab vedotin exposure differed. The table came from immunoSEQ multiplex PCR; TCRdb's copy has only in-frame clones and leaves some out. The sample shows approximately 20,000 clones, roughly three quarters of them seen only once. The specimen comprised peripheral blood mononuclear cells (PBMCs), sampled before the fourth cycle of nivolumab. These receptors all come from a human donor with classical Hodgkin lymphoma.

There are a few counts of this clone. This chain links TRBV9 with TRBJ1-1; 8 nucleotides agree with TRBD1. The CDR3 consists of 13 residues. V trimming: 0 bases; J trimming: 6 bases; junction bases outside the gene matches: 1. Germline V gene sequence: CDR1 SGDLS, CDR2 YYNGEE. The CDR3 loop is CASSVGQGSEAFF. The CDR3 DNA reads TGTGCCAGCAGCGTAGGACAGGGGTCTGAAGCTTTCTTT.

The J gene is TRBJ2-3, the V gene TRBV9, with D uncertain. Per germline, CDR1 SGDLS and CDR2 YYNGEE. V was trimmed by 3 bases and J by 3 bases, leaving 8 bases between them. This CDR3 comprises 13 residues. The CDR3 bases are TGTGCCAGCAGCGCCATCTGGACAGATACGCAGTATTTT. This encodes CASSAIWTDTQYF.